The 15 T cell receptor beta chains reported below all come from one sample, sequenced in a study of T cell responses to AZD1222 COVID-19 vaccine. Only in-frame clones appear in the TCRdb table, and some are missing; sequencing was by immunoSEQ multiplex PCR. The sample lists over 130,000 clones; roughly 92% were seen once. The source material was peripheral blood, sampled on day 0 of AZD1222 vaccination. Receptors originate from an adult in good health.

J is TRBJ1-5 and V is TRBV24-1, with 7 bases that match TRBD1. The junction had 8 bases not matched to a gene; V was cut back by 3 bases and J by 4 bases. The germline V gene encodes CDR1 KGHDR and CDR2 SFDVKD. This CDR3 is built from 16 residues. The CDR3 here is CATSDHSTRGNQPQHF. The CDR3, as DNA: TGTGCCACCAGTGATCACTCGACCAGGGGGAATCAGCCCCAGCATTTT.

This clone showed up just once. V usage is TRBV2 and J usage is TRBJ2-5; 11 positions agree with TRBD2. Germline loops: CDR1 SNHLY, CDR2 FYNNEI. The J segment lost 0 bases and the V segment lost 2 bases, leaving 2 bases of the junction unmatched. The CDR3 consists of 16 residues. The CDR3 here is CASSELAGGYQETQYF. The CDR3 coding sequence is TGTGCCAGCAGTGAACTAGCGGGGGGCTACCAAGAGACCCAGTACTTC.

This clone was found once. The chain combines TRBV7-2 with TRBJ1-2; D gene uncertain. Germline lookup yields CDR1 SGHTA and CDR2 FQGNSA. V shed 3 bases and J shed 2 bases, with 13 bases lying between them. CDR3 length: 15 residues. The CDR3: CASSFVPGINYGYTF. CDR3 DNA: TGTGCCAGCAGCTTCGTGCCGGGAATCAACTATGGCTACACCTTC.

The genes are TRBV5-4 and TRBJ1-2; 7 positions match TRBD1. Per germline, CDR1 SGHNT and CDR2 YYREEE (reference sequence). The CDR3 is 14 amino acids. The V segment lost 3 bases and the J segment 4 bases; nucleotides outside the gene matches: 6. CDR3: CASSSAGQPYGYTF. The CDR3 bases are TGTGCCAGCAGCTCAGCGGGACAGCCCTATGGCTACACCTTC.

V gene TRBV3-1 (or the pseudogene TRBV3-2) combines with J gene TRBJ2-7; D is possibly TRBD1 (6 bases). The V gene lost 2 bases and the J gene lost 7 bases, with 24 bases spanning the gap. Germline CDR1 is LGHDT and CDR2 is YNNKEL (reference sequence). The CDR3 extends over 17 amino acids. CDR3 in amino acids: CASSQNVLVGGEFEQYF. The CDR3 DNA reads TGTGCCAGCAGCCAAAACGTCCTGGTAGGGGGAGAGTTTGAGCAGTACTTC.

The chain carries TRBV28 and TRBJ2-7, with D possibly TRBD1 on 5 matching bases. Trimming removed 2 bases at V and 0 bases at J, with 11 bases between. Germline CDR1 is MDHEN and CDR2 is SYDVKM. The CDR3 spans 15 residues. The CDR3 DNA reads as TGTGCCAGCAGTTTAGTGCAGGGTATCTCCTACGAGCAGTACTTC. It codes for CASSLVQGISYEQYF.

The chain joins TRBV4-1 to TRBJ1-6; the D gene is possibly TRBD1 (6 bases). In germline, CDR1 is MGHRA, CDR2 YSYEKL. The V gene lost 0 bases and the J gene lost 8 bases, with 17 bases spanning the gap. The CDR3 runs to 17 residues. The CDR3 DNA is TGCGCCAGCAGCCAAGATGCGACAGGATCGGTATATTCACCCCTCCACTTT. Translation: CASSQDATGSVYSPLHF.

This clone was recorded once. The genes are TRBV19 and TRBJ2-3; maybe TRBD2 (6 bases). Deletions cut 5 bases from V and 2 bases from J, with 17 bases between. This CDR3 is 16 amino acids long. Germline assignment: CDR1 LNHDA and CDR2 SQIVND (reference sequence). The CDR3 DNA follows: TGTGCCAGTAGTCTAGGGCGCGGGGCATACACAGATACGCAGTATTTT. Residues: CASSLGRGAYTDTQYF. Together with reference TRBV19 and TRBJ2-3, the CDR3 gives the full variable domain: DGGITQSPKYLFRKEGQNVTLSCEQNLNHDAMYWYRQDPGQGLRLIYYSQIVNDFQKGDIAEGYSVSREKKESFPLTVTSAQKNPTAFYLCASSLGRGAYTDTQYFGPGTRLTVL.

This CDR3 reads CASSRIGTGSYEQYF. The CDR3 DNA reads as TGCGCCAGCAGCCGAATAGGGACAGGATCCTACGAGCAGTACTTC. The chain uses TRBV5-1 and TRBJ2-7, with 8 bases matching TRBD1. The junction had 7 bases not matched to a gene; V was cut back by 4 bases and J by 1 base. This CDR3 contains 15 residues. The germline V gene has CDR1 SGHRS and CDR2 YFSETQ.

V usage is TRBV10-3 and J usage is TRBJ2-3; 15 positions agree with TRBD2. The CDR3 runs to 15 residues. V shed 6 bases and J 6 bases; nucleotides not matched to a gene: 4. CDR1 ENHRY and CDR2 SYGVKD come from the germline V gene. The CDR3 coding sequence is TGTGCCATCAGCGGACTAGCGGGAGGGAGGGATACGCAGTATTTT. Protein product: CAISGLAGGRDTQYF.

The rearrangement links TRBV4-1 to TRBJ1-2, with a possible D match to TRBD1 (5 bases). CDR1 and CDR2 from the germline V gene are MGHRA and YSYEKL. This CDR3 has 16 amino acids. Trimming left V 0 bases short and J 3 bases short, with 14 bases between. Written as DNA, the CDR3 is TGCGCCAGCAGCCAAGAAAGGACATTAATGTACTATGGCTACACCTTC. Translating it yields CASSQERTLMYYGYTF.

This clone was found once. In DNA form, the CDR3 reads TGTGCCAGCAGCCCGGGACGACCGAACACCGGGGAGCTGTTTTTT. It specifies CASSPGRPNTGELFF. The genes are TRBV7-9 and TRBJ2-2; D may correspond to TRBD1 or TRBD2 (5 bases each). The CDR3 consists of 15 residues. Germline-derived CDR1 and CDR2 are SEHNR and FQNEAQ (reference sequence). V was cut by 5 bases and J by 0 bases, with 10 bases left in between.

The chain has TRBV15 and TRBJ1-5; D remains unclear. This CDR3 contains 18 residues. Trimming shortened V by 4 bases and J by 0 bases, and 19 bases separated the two germline ends. Looked up from germline, CDR1 is LNHNV and CDR2 is YYDKDF (reference sequence). The CDR3 reads CATSKVGESVYSNQPQHF. The CDR3 DNA is TGTGCCACCAGCAAGGTCGGAGAAAGTGTATATAGCAATCAGCCCCAGCATTTT.

V usage is TRBV5-1 and J usage is TRBJ2-3; 10 positions agree with TRBD1. Germline V CDR1 and CDR2: SGHRS, YFSETQ. The length of the CDR3 is 15 residues. V dropped 7 bases and J dropped 6; count of bases not matched to a gene: 11. CDR3 region: CASSGQGVVEDTQYF. The CDR3 DNA is TGCGCCAGCTCCGGACAGGGGGTGGTTGAGGATACGCAGTATTTT.

The chain carries TRBV4-1 and TRBJ2-1; 9 nucleotides agree with TRBD1. The germline gives CDR1 MGHRA, CDR2 YSYEKL. The CDR3 is 14 residues long. J gave up 5 bases and V 3 bases, and 2 bases lay outside the gene matches. The CDR3 spells CASSHGTGNNEQFF. The CDR3 DNA sequence: TGCGCCAGCAGCCACGGGACAGGGAACAATGAGCAGTTCTTC.